Described below is a single TCR beta chain sequence and its context. This entry is derived from a study of shared clonotypes between healthy human individuals. Investigators divided CD4+ cells into CD45RA+ naive and CD45RA-negative memory subsets. Profiling relied on immunoSEQ multiplex PCR, and the TCRdb table lists in-frame clones only, not all of them. The table has approximately 1,000,000 clones, 60% to 85% seen once. The CDR3 has 14 residues. Germline V gene lookup returns CDR1 SNHLY and CDR2 FYNNEI. The ends were cut back, 5 bases at V and 0 bases at J, with 8 bases in the middle. Sequences were obtained from memory CD4+ T cells from PBMCs. Subset indicated: CD45RA-negative fraction. This chain joins TRBV2 and TRBJ1-3, with D possibly matching TRBD1 (5 bases). This sequence originates from a man aged 18 to 30 in good health. Some clones in this sample may be carry-over from other donors' samples. The DNA of the CDR3 is TGTGCCAGCAGTTATACAGGCTCTGGAAACACCATATATTTT. Its translation is CASSYTGSGNTIYF.